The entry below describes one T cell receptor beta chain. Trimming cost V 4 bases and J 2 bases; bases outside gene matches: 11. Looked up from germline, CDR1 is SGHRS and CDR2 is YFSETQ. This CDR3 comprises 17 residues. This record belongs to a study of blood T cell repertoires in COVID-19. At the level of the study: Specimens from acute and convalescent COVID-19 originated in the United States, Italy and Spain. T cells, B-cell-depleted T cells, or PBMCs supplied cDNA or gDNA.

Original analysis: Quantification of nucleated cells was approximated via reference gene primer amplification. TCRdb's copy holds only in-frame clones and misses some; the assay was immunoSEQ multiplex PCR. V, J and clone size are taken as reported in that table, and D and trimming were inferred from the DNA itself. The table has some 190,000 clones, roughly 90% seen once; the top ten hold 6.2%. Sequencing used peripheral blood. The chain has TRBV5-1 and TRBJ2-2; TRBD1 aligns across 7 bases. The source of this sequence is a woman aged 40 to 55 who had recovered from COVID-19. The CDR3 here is CASSVAPGQKNTGELFF. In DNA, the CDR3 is TGCGCCAGCAGCGTCGCACCGGGACAGAAAAACACCGGGGAGCTGTTTTTT.